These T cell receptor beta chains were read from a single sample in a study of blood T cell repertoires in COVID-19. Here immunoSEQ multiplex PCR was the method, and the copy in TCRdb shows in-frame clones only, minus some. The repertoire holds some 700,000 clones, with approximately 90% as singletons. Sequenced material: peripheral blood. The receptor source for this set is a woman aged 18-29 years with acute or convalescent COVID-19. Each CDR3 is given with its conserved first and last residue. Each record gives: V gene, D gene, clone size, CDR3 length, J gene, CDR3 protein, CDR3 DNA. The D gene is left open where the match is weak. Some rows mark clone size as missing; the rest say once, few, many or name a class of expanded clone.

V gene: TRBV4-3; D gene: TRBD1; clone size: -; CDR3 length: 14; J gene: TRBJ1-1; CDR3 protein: CASSQNRGDTEAFF; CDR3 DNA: TGCGCCAGCAGCCAAAACAGGGGTGACACTGAAGCTTTCTTT
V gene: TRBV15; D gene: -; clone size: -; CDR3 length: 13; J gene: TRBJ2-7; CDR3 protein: CATSVVSTVEQYF; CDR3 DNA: TGTGCCACCTCGGTGGTTTCGACTGTCGAGCAGTACTTC
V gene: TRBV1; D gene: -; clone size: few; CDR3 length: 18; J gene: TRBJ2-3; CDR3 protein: CTSSQDSGGPGSTDTQYF; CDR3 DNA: TGCACCAGCAGCCAAGATAGCGGGGGGCCAGGTAGCACAGATACGCAGTATTTT
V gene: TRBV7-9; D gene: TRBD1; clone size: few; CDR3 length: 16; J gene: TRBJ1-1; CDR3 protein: CAIAGTGGSQTPEAFF; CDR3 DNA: TGTGCCATTGCCGGGACAGGGGGCTCTCAAACCCCTGAAGCTTTCTTT
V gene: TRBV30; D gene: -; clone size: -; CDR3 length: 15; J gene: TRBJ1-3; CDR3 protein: CAWSAGTSSGNTIYF; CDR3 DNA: TGTGCCTGGAGCGCCGGGACTTCCTCTGGAAACACCATATATTTT
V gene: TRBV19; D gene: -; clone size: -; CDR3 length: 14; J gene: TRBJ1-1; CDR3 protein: CASSIDTRGTEAFF; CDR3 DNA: TGTGCCAGTAGTATCGACACAAGGGGGACTGAAGCTTTCTTT
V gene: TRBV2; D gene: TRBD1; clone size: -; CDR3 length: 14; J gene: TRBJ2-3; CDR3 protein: CASSRDRGKDTQYF; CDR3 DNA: TGTGCCAGCAGTCGGGACAGGGGGAAGGATACGCAGTATTTT
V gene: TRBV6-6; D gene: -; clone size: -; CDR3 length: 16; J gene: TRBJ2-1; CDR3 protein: CASSYSVGTPNNEQFF; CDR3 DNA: TGTGCCAGCAGTTACTCTGTCGGGACACCCAACAATGAGCAGTTCTTC
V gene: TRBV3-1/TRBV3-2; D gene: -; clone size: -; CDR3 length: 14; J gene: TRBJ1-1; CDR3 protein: CASRSRDSNTEAFF; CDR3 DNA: TGTGCCAGCAGGTCACGGGACTCAAACACTGAAGCTTTCTTT
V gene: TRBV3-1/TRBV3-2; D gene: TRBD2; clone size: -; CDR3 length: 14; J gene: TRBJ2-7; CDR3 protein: CASSHLAGGHEQYF; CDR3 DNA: TGTGCCAGCAGCCATTTAGCGGGGGGCCACGAGCAGTACTTC
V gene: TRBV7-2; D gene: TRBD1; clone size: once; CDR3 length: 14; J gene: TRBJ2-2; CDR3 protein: CASSADRVSGELFF; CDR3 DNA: TGTGCCAGCAGCGCGGACAGGGTTAGCGGGGAGCTGTTTTTT